The clone carrying this TCR beta chain has only one observation. The study recruited people aged about 18 to 95 years across 24 US areas. Clinical history as reported by participants underpinned cohort assignment. The data derive from a study of blood T cell repertoires in COVID-19. Per the authors' pipeline: Using reference gene primer amplification, nucleated cell counts were estimated. The repertoire was sequenced with immunoSEQ multiplex PCR; TCRdb's copy has only in-frame clones and lacks some. The DNA was the basis for D and trimming; V, J and clone size are from that table. The table has over 120,000 clones, about four fifths seen once; the top ten hold more than 8.5%. The sequence was obtained from a man aged 45 to 65 who had recovered from COVID-19. The specimen sequenced was PBMCs or T cells enriched from blood (not recorded which).

CDR3 bases: TGTGCCAGCAGCCCAGGGAAGGGCAATCAGCCCCAGCATTTT. Protein product: CASSPGKGNQPQHF. This rearrangement joins TRBV5-5 to TRBJ1-5; possible D gene TRBD1, 5 bases. Deletions cut 4 bases from V and 2 bases from J, with 10 bases between. CDR3 length: 14 residues. Germline V gene sequence: CDR1 SGHKS, CDR2 YYEKEE (reference sequence).